This TCR beta chain was sequenced for a study of spatial heterogeneity in lung cancer. TCRdb ran MiXCR on the 5' RACE reads and lists one entry per CDR3 protein. Here the sample spans nearly 15,000 distinct CDR3 sequences, over 6.5% being singletons. This clonotype was counted many times. The time point was: sample taken at primary tumor resection. Researchers sequenced whole RNA taken from tumor, nontumor lung or frozen PBMC without sorting. The CDR3 is 14 residues long. The germline gives CDR1 SGHTA, CDR2 FQGNSA. V dropped 2 bases and J dropped 3 bases, with 10 bases sitting between them. Sequences were derived from PBMCs, sampled at surgery. This chain connects TRBV7-2 to TRBJ1-1, with D uncertain. The receptor was derived from a female donor with early-stage non-small cell lung cancer. CDR3 loop: CASSLYGWDTEAFF. As DNA, the CDR3 is TGTGCCAGCAGCTTATATGGTTGGGACACTGAAGCTTTCTTT.